These T cell receptor beta chains were read from a single sample in a study of T-cell memory formation after mild COVID-19. TCRdb independently ran MiXCR on the 5' RACE reads; one entry per CDR3 protein. The repertoire holds about 82,000 distinct CDR3 sequences, with around 16% as singletons. Source material: PBMCs or a T cell subset sorted from them (not recorded which). Every receptor here comes from a man aged 18 to 30 who had mild COVID-19 (a few samples of this study predate the infection). Cell type and time point are not known. Both conserved end residues are part of each CDR3. Each record gives: J gene, V gene, clone size, D gene, CDR3 protein, CDR3 DNA. The D gene is left open where the match is weak. The size of a clone is reported for some rows only, either as once, few or many, or as a class for expanded clones.

>TRBJ2-6|TRBV7-9|NA|TRBD1
CASKTGRSGANVLTF
TGTGCCAGCAAGACAGGGCGGTCTGGGGCCAACGTCCTGACTTTC
>TRBJ1-1|TRBV4-1|few|NA
CASSQGLEAFF
TGCGCCAGCAGCCAAGGACTTGAAGCTTTCTTT
>TRBJ2-7|TRBV11-2|few|TRBD2
CASSLELAGPSYEQYF
TGTGCCAGCAGCTTAGAACTAGCGGGACCCTCCTACGAGCAGTACTTC
>TRBJ1-1|TRBV27|few|NA
CASSLQGQLDTEAFF
TGTGCCAGCAGTTTACAGGGACAACTTGACACTGAAGCTTTCTTT
>TRBJ2-1|TRBV12-3/TRBV12-4|NA|NA
CASSPPTYNEQFF
TGTGCCAGCAGCCCCCCGACCTACAATGAGCAGTTCTTC
>TRBJ2-3|TRBV7-9|few|TRBD2
CASSSGGGPQADTQYF
TGTGCCAGCAGCTCCGGCGGGGGTCCCCAGGCAGATACGCAGTATTTT
>TRBJ1-3|TRBV5-1|NA|NA
CASSLAGWETSGNTIYF
TGCGCCAGCAGCTTGGCCGGATGGGAGACCTCTGGAAACACCATATATTTT
>TRBJ2-7|TRBV7-9|few|NA
CASSLTGVSYEQYF
TGTGCCAGCAGCTTAACGGGGGTCTCCTACGAGCAGTACTTC
>TRBJ1-1|TRBV5-5|NA|NA
CASSPEVGSLWTEAFF
TGTGCCAGCAGCCCGGAGGTTGGGAGCCTTTGGACTGAAGCTTTCTTT
>TRBJ2-7|TRBV6-2/TRBV6-3|many|TRBD2
CASSSLTSGGISYEQYF
TGTGCCAGCAGTTCCCTCACTAGCGGGGGGATTTCCTACGAGCAGTACTTC
>TRBJ1-1|TRBV7-9|NA|NA
CASSLVGVNTEAFF
TGTGCCAGCAGCTTAGTAGGTGTGAACACTGAAGCTTTCTTT
>TRBJ2-1|TRBV29-1|many|NA
CSTSGGPYNEQFF
TGCAGCACCTCGGGGGGCCCCTACAATGAGCAGTTCTTC
>TRBJ1-1|TRBV7-8|NA|NA
CASSLSQGKGDTEAFF
TGTGCCAGCAGCTTAAGCCAGGGGAAGGGAGACACTGAAGCTTTCTTT
>TRBJ1-1|TRBV27|few|NA
CASTPVEGGTEAFF
TGTGCCAGCACCCCCGTGGAGGGGGGCACTGAAGCTTTCTTT
>TRBJ2-5|TRBV3-1|NA|TRBD2
CASSQDLSGYYQETQYF
TGTGCCAGCAGCCAAGACCTTAGCGGGTACTACCAAGAGACCCAGTACTTC
>TRBJ2-1|TRBV6-6|few|TRBD2
CASSYLRGVDNEQFF
TGTGCCAGCAGTTACCTGCGGGGGGTCGACAATGAGCAGTTCTTC
>TRBJ2-3|TRBV9|few|TRBD2
CASSVTSGDTDTQYF
TGTGCCAGCAGCGTTACTAGCGGGGATACAGATACGCAGTATTTT
>TRBJ2-6|TRBV7-9|NA|NA
CASSLRIRPGANVLTF
TGTGCCAGCAGCCTCCGGATCCGACCTGGGGCCAACGTCCTGACTTTC
>TRBJ2-1|TRBV7-6|many|NA
CASSLALAGGNEQFF
TGTGCCAGCAGCTTAGCGCTAGCTGGTGGGAATGAGCAGTTCTTC
>TRBJ2-1|TRBV27|NA|TRBD2
CASSPGGIDEQFF
TGTGCCAGCAGTCCGGGGGGGATCGATGAGCAGTTCTTC
>TRBJ1-2|TRBV20-1|few|NA
CSARDPGTDLPAYGYTF
TGCAGTGCTAGAGACCCCGGGACTGATCTCCCCGCCTATGGCTACACCTTC
>TRBJ2-5|TRBV7-2|many|TRBD2
CASSATSGGALETQYF
TGTGCCAGCAGCGCTACTAGCGGGGGGGCCTTGGAGACCCAGTACTTC
>TRBJ2-5|TRBV23-1|few|NA
CASSPRQEMYQETQYF
TGCGCCAGCAGCCCACGGCAGGAGATGTACCAAGAGACCCAGTACTTC
>TRBJ2-1|TRBV6-2/TRBV6-3|few|TRBD1
CASSSNRGPSYNEQFF
TGTGCCAGCAGCTCCAACAGGGGCCCCTCCTACAATGAGCAGTTCTTC
>TRBJ1-1|TRBV7-7|many|NA
CASSLEPNTEAFF
TGTGCTAGCAGCTTAGAGCCGAACACTGAAGCTTTCTTT
>TRBJ2-1|TRBV6-5|few|TRBD1
CASSQTGDNEQFF
TGTGCCAGCAGTCAGACAGGGGACAATGAGCAGTTCTTC
>TRBJ2-2|TRBV28|NA|TRBD1
CASRRQGWEELFF
TGTGCCAGCAGAAGACAGGGTTGGGAGGAGCTGTTTTTT
>TRBJ2-1|TRBV27|NA|NA
CASSLGAVGNEQFF
TGTGCCAGCAGTTTAGGGGCCGTGGGAAATGAGCAGTTCTTC
>TRBJ2-3|TRBV6-2/TRBV6-3|few|TRBD2
CASSYWSGGTDTQYF
TGTGCCAGCAGTTACTGGAGCGGGGGCACAGATACGCAGTATTTT
>TRBJ2-7|TRBV5-6|few|TRBD1
CASSLVDRGRYEQYF
TGTGCCAGCAGCTTAGTAGACAGGGGGCGGTACGAGCAGTACTTC
>TRBJ1-2|TRBV25-1|few|NA
CASSLGRSLSYTF
TGTGCCAGCAGTCTAGGGCGAAGTTTGAGCTACACCTTC
>TRBJ2-5|TRBV12-3/TRBV12-4|few|NA
CASSWGLQETQYF
TGTGCCAGCAGTTGGGGGCTTCAAGAGACCCAGTACTTC
>TRBJ2-1|TRBV30|NA|NA
CAWSGISGSSYNEQFF
TGTGCCTGGAGTGGTATTTCGGGGAGCTCCTACAATGAGCAGTTCTTC
>TRBJ2-1|TRBV7-6|few|TRBD2
CASSSPGLAGGPSYNEQFF
TGTGCCAGCAGCTCGCCGGGACTAGCGGGGGGGCCTAGCTACAATGAGCAGTTCTTC
>TRBJ1-2|TRBV4-1|few|NA
CASSQPTTNYGYTF
TGCGCCAGCAGCCAACCGACCACTAACTATGGCTACACCTTC
>TRBJ2-7|TRBV2|NA|TRBD1
CASSGTGGGEQYF
TGTGCCAGTTCCGGGACAGGGGGCGGGGAGCAGTACTTC
>TRBJ1-1|TRBV11-2|few|NA
CASSLETALTEAFF
TGTGCCAGCAGCTTAGAAACGGCTTTAACTGAAGCTTTCTTT
>TRBJ1-5|TRBV12-3/TRBV12-4|NA|NA
CASSWGREDQPQHF
TGTGCCAGCAGTTGGGGCAGGGAAGATCAGCCCCAGCATTTT
>TRBJ2-1|TRBV29-1|NA|TRBD1
CSVDQGENEQFF
TGCAGCGTTGACCAGGGGGAGAATGAGCAGTTCTTC
>TRBJ1-1|TRBV7-9|few|NA
CASTLGAEAFF
TGTGCCAGCACCCTGGGGGCTGAAGCTTTCTTT
>TRBJ1-4|TRBV6-6|NA|NA
CASFSGSLGRNEKLFF
TGTGCCAGCTTCTCGGGGAGCCTCGGGAGGAATGAAAAACTGTTTTTT
>TRBJ2-1|TRBV6-5|few|TRBD1
CASRRGQGTSYNEQFF
TGTGCCAGCAGACGGGGACAGGGGACATCCTACAATGAGCAGTTCTTC
>TRBJ2-4|TRBV20-1|few|TRBD2
CSETRGGLAKNIQYF
TGCAGTGAGACCCGGGGGGGCCTCGCCAAAAACATTCAGTACTTC
>TRBJ2-3|TRBV11-2|few|NA
CASSVMGRPSTDTQYF
TGTGCCAGCAGCGTTATGGGGAGGCCTAGCACAGATACGCAGTATTTT
>TRBJ2-6|TRBV24-1|few|NA
CATSRGNSGANVLTF
TGTGCCACCAGTAGGGGAAACTCTGGGGCCAACGTCCTGACTTTC
>TRBJ2-5|TRBV7-2|few|NA
CASSKRLDVLKETQYF
TGTGCCAGCAGTAAGAGATTAGATGTCCTAAAAGAGACCCAGTACTTC
>TRBJ2-3|TRBV5-1|NA|TRBD1
CASSSAGQGYTDTQYF
TGCGCCAGCAGCTCGGCGGGACAGGGGTACACAGATACGCAGTATTTT
>TRBJ2-1|TRBV4-3|few|NA
CASSQDRAGGLYNEQFF
TGCGCCAGCAGCCAAGATAGGGCAGGGGGACTTTACAATGAGCAGTTCTTC
>TRBJ2-1|TRBV6-2/TRBV6-3|few|NA
CASTYSGTYNEQFF
TGTGCCAGCACCTACTCGGGGACCTACAATGAGCAGTTCTTC
>TRBJ1-2|TRBV7-9|few|NA
CAGSGIEYGYTF
TGTGCCGGCTCCGGGATTGAATATGGCTACACCTTC